This T cell receptor beta chain derives from a study of human T cells and chemical hapten exposure. Time point reported: pre-sensitization, week 0. Treatment specified: therapeutic diphenylcyclopropenone sensitization with weekly scalp DPC. V dropped 5 bases and J dropped 6 bases, with 7 bases sitting between them. The CDR3 sequence is 11 residues long. Germline V gene data show CDR1 as SNHLY and CDR2 as FYNNEI. Using its own MiXCR run on the RACE reads, TCRdb lists one record per CDR3 protein. Of about 380,000 distinct CDR3 sequences in the sample, more than 4.5% were seen once. The V call is TRBV2, the J call TRBJ1-1; D is ambiguous. The sample was whole blood, taken in connection with sensitization to the hapten diphenylcyclopropenone (DPC). This receptor was obtained from a woman between 45 and 60 years old with alopecia areata. Some clones in this sample may be carry-over from other donors' samples. CDR3 residues: CASSSPAEAFF. The CDR3 DNA sequence: TGTGCCAGCAGTAGTCCAGCTGAAGCTTTCTTT.